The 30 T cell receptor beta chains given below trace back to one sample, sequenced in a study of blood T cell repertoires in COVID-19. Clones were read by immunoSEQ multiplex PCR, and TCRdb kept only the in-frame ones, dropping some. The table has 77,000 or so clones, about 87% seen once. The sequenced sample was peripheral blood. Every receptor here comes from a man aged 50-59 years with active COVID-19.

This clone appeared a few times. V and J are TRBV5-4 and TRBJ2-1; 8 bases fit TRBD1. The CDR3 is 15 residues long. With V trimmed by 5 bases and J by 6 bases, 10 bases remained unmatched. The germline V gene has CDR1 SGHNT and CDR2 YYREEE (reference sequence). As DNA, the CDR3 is TGTGCCAGCAGTTTAGACAGGGGTACCGGCAATGAGCAGTTCTTC. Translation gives CASSLDRGTGNEQFF.

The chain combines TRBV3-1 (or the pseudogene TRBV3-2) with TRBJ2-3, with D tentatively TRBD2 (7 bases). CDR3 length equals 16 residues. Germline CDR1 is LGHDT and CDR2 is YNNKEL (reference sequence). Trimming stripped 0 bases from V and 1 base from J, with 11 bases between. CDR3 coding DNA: TGTGCCAGCAGCCAAGACGGGGGGCTGGGCACAGATACGCAGTATTTT. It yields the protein CASSQDGGLGTDTQYF.

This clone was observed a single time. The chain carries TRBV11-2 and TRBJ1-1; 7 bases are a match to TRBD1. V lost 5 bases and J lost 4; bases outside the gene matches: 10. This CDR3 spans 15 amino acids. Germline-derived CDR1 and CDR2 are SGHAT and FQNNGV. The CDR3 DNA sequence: TGTGCCAGCAGCCCACTCGACAGGGTGGGCACTGAAGCTTTCTTT. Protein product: CASSPLDRVGTEAFF.

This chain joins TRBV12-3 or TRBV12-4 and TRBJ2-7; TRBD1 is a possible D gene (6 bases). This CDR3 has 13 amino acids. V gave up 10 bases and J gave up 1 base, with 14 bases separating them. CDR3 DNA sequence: TGTGCCACTCAGACAGGCAAGTCCTACGAGCAGTACTTC. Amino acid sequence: CATQTGKSYEQYF.

DNA for the CDR3: TGTGCCACCAGCAGACTTGGACAGGGAGGCTACGAGCAGTACTTC. Its protein product is CATSRLGQGGYEQYF. The chain is built from TRBV15 and TRBJ2-7, with 8 nucleotides matching TRBD1. V was clipped by 2 bases and J by 3 bases; unmatched bases: 6. The V gene's germline CDR1 is LNHNV and CDR2 YYDKDF (reference sequence). The CDR3 spans 15 residues.

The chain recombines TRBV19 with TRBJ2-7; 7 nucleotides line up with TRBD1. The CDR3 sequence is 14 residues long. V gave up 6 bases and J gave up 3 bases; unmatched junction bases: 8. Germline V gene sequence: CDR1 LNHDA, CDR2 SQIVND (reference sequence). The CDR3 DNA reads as TGTGCCAGTAGCTCCGGGACAGTGGTCTACGAGCAGTACTTC. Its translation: CASSSGTVVYEQYF.

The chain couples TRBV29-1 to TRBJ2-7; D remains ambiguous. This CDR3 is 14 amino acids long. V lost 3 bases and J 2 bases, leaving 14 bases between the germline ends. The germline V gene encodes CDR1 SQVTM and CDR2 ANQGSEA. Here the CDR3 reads CSVELAELTYEQYF. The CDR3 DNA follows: TGCAGCGTTGAGTTGGCGGAGTTAACCTACGAGCAGTACTTC.

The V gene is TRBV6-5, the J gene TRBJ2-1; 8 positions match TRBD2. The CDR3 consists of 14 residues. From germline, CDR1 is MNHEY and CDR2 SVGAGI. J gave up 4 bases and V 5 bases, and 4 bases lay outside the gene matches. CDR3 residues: CASSPGGGYNEQFF. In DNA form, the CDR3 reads TGTGCCAGCAGTCCGGGGGGGGGATACAATGAGCAGTTCTTC.

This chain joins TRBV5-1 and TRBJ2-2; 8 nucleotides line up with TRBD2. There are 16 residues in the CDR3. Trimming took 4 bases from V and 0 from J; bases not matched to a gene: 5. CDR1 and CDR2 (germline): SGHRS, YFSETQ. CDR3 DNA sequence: TGCGCCAGCAGCAAACCTAGCGGGTCGAACACCGGGGAGCTGTTTTTT. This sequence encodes CASSKPSGSNTGELFF.

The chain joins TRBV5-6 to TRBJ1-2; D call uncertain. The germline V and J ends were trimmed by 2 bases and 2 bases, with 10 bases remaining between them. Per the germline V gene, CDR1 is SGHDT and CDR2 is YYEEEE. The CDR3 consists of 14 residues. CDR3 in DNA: TGTGCCAGCAGCTTACGGGGAGGAAACTATGGCTACACCTTC. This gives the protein CASSLRGGNYGYTF. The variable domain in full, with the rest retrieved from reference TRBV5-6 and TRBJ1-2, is DAGVTQSPTHLIKTRGQQVTLRCSPKSGHDTVSWYQQALGQGPQFIFQYYEEEERQRGNFPDRFSGHQFPNYSSELNVNALLLGDSALYLCASSLRGGNYGYTFGSGTRLTVV.

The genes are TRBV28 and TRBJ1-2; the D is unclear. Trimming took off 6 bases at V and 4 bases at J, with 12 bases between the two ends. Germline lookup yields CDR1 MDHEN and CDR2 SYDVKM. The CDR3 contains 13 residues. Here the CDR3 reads CASSPLGAYGYTF. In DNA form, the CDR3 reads TGTGCCAGCAGCCCCCTGGGCGCCTATGGCTACACCTTC.

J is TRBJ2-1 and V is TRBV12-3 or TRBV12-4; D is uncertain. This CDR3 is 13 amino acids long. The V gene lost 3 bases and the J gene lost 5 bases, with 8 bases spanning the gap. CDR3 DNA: TGTGCCAGCAGTTTGGTTAGCAACAATGAGCAGTTCTTC. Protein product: CASSLVSNNEQFF.

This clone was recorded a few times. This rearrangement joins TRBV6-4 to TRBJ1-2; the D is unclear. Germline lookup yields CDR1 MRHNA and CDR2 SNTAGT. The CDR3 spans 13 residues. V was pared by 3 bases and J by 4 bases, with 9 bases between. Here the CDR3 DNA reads TGTGCCAGCAGTGAAACCGGGTCCTATGGCTACACCTTC. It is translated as CASSETGSYGYTF.

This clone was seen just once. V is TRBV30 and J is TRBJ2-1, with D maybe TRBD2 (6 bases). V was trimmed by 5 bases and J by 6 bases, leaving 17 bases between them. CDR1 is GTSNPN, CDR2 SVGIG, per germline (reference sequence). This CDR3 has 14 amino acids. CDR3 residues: CAWLPPGVFNEQFF. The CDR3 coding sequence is TGTGCCTGGCTCCCCCCGGGGGTCTTCAATGAGCAGTTCTTC.

CDR3 in amino acids: CASSQGKGGGLNTEAFF. CDR3 nucleotide sequence: TGCGCCAGCAGCCAAGGGAAGGGTGGGGGCTTGAACACTGAAGCTTTCTTT. The genes are TRBV4-1 and TRBJ1-1, with a weak D call TRBD1 (6 bases). Trimming cost V 1 base and J 0 bases, with 15 bases left between them. The CDR3 totals 17 residues. Germline values: CDR1 MGHRA, CDR2 YSYEKL.

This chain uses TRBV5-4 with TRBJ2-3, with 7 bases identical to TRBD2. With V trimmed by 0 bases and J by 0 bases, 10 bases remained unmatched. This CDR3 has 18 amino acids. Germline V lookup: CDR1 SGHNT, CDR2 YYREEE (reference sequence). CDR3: CASSLGGGPRTSTDTQYF. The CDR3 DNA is TGTGCCAGCAGCTTGGGGGGGGGACCCCGGACCAGCACAGATACGCAGTATTTT.

CDR3 DNA: TGTGCCAGCAGTGATCCAGGGACTAGCACAGATACGCAGTATTTT. Amino acid sequence: CASSDPGTSTDTQYF. The chain combines TRBV2 with TRBJ2-3; possibly TRBD2 for D (6 bases). The germline V and J ends were trimmed by 3 bases and 0 bases, with 10 bases remaining between them. In germline, CDR1 is SNHLY, CDR2 FYNNEI. The CDR3 runs 15 residues.

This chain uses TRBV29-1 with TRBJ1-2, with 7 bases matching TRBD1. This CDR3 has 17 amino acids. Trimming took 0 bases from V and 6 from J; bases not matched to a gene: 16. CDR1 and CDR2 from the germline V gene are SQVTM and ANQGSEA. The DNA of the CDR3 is TGCAGCGTTGAAGAGCGAAAGGAAGGAGGGGGCGCCCATGGCTACACCTTC. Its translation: CSVEERKEGGGAHGYTF. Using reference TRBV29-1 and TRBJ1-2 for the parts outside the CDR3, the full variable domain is SAVISQKPSRDICQRGTSLTIQCQVDSQVTMMFWYRQQPGQSLTLIATANQGSEATYESGFVIDKFPISRPNLTFSTLTVSNMSPEDSSIYLCSVEERKEGGGAHGYTFGSGTRLTVV.

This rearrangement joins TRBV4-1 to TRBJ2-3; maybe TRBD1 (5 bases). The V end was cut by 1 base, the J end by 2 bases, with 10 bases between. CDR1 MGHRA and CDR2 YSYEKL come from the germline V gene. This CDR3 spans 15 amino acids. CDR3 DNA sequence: TGCGCCAGCAGCCAAGGGGGCGCCGACACAGATACGCAGTATTTT. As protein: CASSQGGADTDTQYF.

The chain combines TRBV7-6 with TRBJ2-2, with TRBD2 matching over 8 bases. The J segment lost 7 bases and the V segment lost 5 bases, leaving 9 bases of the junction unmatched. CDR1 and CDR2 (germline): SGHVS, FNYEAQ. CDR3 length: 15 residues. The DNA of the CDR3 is TGTGCCAGCAGCCCCACGGGGGGGCATGACGGGGAGCTGTTTTTT. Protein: CASSPTGGHDGELFF. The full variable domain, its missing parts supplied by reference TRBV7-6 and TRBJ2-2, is GAGVSQSPRYKVTKRGQDVALRCDPISGHVSLYWYRQALGQGPEFLTYFNYEAQQDKSGLPNDRFSAERPEGSISTLTIQRTEQRDSAMYRCASSPTGGHDGELFFGEGSRLTVL.

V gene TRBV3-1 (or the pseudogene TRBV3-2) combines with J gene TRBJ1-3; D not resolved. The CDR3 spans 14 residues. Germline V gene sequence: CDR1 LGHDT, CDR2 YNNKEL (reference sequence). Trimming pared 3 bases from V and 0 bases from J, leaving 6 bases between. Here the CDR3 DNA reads TGTGCCAGCAGCCAGGGAGACTCTGGAAACACCATATATTTT. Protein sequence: CASSQGDSGNTIYF.

The CDR3 spells CASKGGVNTEAFF. The CDR3 coding sequence is TGTGCCAGCAAAGGGGGAGTGAACACTGAAGCTTTCTTT. This chain links TRBV7-2 with TRBJ1-1; weak D call: TRBD1 (6 bases). Germline assignment: CDR1 SGHTA and CDR2 FQGNSA. This CDR3 is 13 amino acids long. V was clipped by 7 bases and J by 0 bases, with 9 bases between them.

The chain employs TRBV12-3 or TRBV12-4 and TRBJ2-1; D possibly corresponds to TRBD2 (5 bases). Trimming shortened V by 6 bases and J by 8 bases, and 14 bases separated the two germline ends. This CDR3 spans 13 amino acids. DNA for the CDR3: TGTGCCAGCAGATTTTCGGGAAGTGATGAGCAGTTCTTC. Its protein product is CASRFSGSDEQFF.

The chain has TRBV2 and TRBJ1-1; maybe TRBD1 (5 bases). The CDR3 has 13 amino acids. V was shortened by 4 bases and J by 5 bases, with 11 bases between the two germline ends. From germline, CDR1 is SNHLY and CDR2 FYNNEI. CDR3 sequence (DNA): TGTGCCAGCAGTGTTCAGGGAGGGACTGAAGCTTTCTTT. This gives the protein CASSVQGGTEAFF.

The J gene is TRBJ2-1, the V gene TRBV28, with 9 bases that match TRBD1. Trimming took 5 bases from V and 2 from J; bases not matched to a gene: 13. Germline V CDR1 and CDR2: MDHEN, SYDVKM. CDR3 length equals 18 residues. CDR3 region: CASSDRQWGDRAYNEQFF. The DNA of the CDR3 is TGTGCCAGCAGTGACCGACAGTGGGGGGACAGGGCCTACAATGAGCAGTTCTTC. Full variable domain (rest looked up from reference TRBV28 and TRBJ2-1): DVKVTQSSRYLVKRTGEKVFLECVQDMDHENMFWYRQDPGLGLRLIYFSYDVKMKEKGDIPEGYSVSREKKERFSLILESASTNQTSMYLCASSDRQWGDRAYNEQFFGPGTRLTVL.

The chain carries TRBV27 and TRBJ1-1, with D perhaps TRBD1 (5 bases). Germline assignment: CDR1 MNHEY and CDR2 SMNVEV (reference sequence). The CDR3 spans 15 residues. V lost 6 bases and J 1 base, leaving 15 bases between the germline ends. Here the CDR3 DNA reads TGTGCCAGCAGCCGACCAGGGTTGGGGAACACTGAAGCTTTCTTT. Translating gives CASSRPGLGNTEAFF.

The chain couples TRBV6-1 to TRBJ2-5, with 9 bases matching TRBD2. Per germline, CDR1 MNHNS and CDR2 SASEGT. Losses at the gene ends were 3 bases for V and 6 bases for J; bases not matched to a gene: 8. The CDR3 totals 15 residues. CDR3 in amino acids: CASSDRAGGLKTQYF. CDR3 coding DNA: TGTGCCAGCAGTGATCGAGCGGGGGGTTTGAAGACCCAGTACTTC.

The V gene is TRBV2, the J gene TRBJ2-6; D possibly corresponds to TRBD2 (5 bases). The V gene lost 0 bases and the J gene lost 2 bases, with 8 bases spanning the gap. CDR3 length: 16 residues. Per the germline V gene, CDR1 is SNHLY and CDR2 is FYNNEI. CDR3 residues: CASSEAQRAGANVLTF. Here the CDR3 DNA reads TGTGCCAGCAGTGAAGCACAGAGGGCTGGGGCCAACGTCCTGACTTTC.

The CDR3 protein is CASSTTGAGETYEQYF. The DNA for the CDR3 is TGCGCCAGCAGCACCACAGGGGCGGGCGAAACCTACGAGCAGTACTTC. This chain joins TRBV5-1 and TRBJ2-7; 7 nucleotides line up with TRBD1. Germline values: CDR1 SGHRS, CDR2 YFSETQ. The CDR3 totals 16 residues. Trimming took 4 bases from V and 2 from J; bases not matched to a gene: 12.

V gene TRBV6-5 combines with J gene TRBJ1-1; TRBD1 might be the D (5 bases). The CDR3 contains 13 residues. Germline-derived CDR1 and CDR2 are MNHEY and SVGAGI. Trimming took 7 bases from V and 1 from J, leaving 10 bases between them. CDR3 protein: CASKGPENTEAFF. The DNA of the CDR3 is TGTGCCAGCAAGGGGCCAGAGAACACTGAAGCTTTCTTT.